The entry that follows covers one T cell receptor beta chain sequence. What it binds is unknown. Germline V gene data show CDR1 as SEHNR and CDR2 as FQNEAQ (reference sequence). This CDR3 has 13 residues. V shed 5 bases, J shed 9 bases, and the junction held 7 bases outside the gene matches. This specimen belongs to a study of OX40 agonist ivuxolimab in advanced cancers. At the level of the study: A male proportion of more than 75% was recorded, with mean age around 60 years and range about 20 to 79.

Using immunoSEQ multiplex PCR, the repertoire was profiled, and TCRdb retains in-frame clones only, with some absent. This sample yields 70,000 or so clones, of which around 89% are seen a single time; 8% to 11% belongs to the top ten. Notes on the study in general: What antigens the expanded peripheral T cells recognized was never established. The study observed clonal expansion of CD4+ and CD8+ blood T cells by week 6 at 0.1 to 3.0 mg/kg. Averaged across samples, CD8+ T cells carried more expanded clones than CD4+ did.

Sequenced material: CD4+ or CD8+ T cells sorted from blood, taken in a trial of the OX40 agonist ivuxolimab. The chain recombines TRBV7-9 with TRBJ2-1; TRBD1 aligns across 7 bases. This receptor was taken from an adult with an advanced solid tumor such as melanoma, head and neck, liver or kidney cancer. In DNA, the CDR3 is TGTGCCAGCAGCCGGACACAGGGGAGTGAGCAGTTCTTC. This gives the protein CASSRTQGSEQFF.